This T cell receptor beta chain was profiled in a study of T cells after yellow fever vaccination. Overall study: Fractions of limited cellularity were prepared by means of SMART-Seq v4 Ultra Low Input.

The study, taken as a whole, reports: Abundant bulk-derived clonotypes could contaminate FACS-sorted repertoires. Post-booster repertoires again held most primary-vaccination clones (about 96% CD4, roughly 89% CD8). It was a small share of clonotypes that appeared in both CD4 and CD8 compartments.

TCRdb re-derived calls from the 5' RACE reads in MiXCR, one entry per CDR3 protein. The sample yields a few hundred thousand distinct CDR3 sequences, roughly a sixth seen once. The CDR3 has 16 amino acids. CDR1 and CDR2 from the germline V gene are SGHTA and FQGNSA. Comments on this clonotype: The antigen is unknown. A much larger clone is a single base away; this may be a read error.

This sequence was found in a man aged 18 to 30 who received the YFV17D yellow fever vaccine. The starting material was PBMCs, obtained about 5 days after the first yellow fever vaccination. J is TRBJ2-3 and V is TRBV7-2, with TRBD1 identical over 7 bases. The CDR3 here is CVSSLSRGGGPDTQYF. The CDR3 region has the DNA TGTGTCAGCAGCTTAAGTCGAGGGGGCGGACCAGATACGCAGTATTTT.